This T cell receptor (beta chain) was captured by sequencing in a study of CD8+ T cells in alopecia areata. Study overall: Oral tofacitinib, 5 to 10 mg twice daily, was given in an open-label trial.

Worth noting for this clone: Its antigen is currently unknown.

Germline V CDR1 and CDR2: SQVTM, ANQGSEA. V was shortened by 4 bases and J by 3 bases, with 18 bases between the two germline ends. This CDR3 is built from 15 residues. RNA was isolated and reverse transcribed to cDNA, the sequencing template. TCRdb's copy holds only in-frame clones and misses some; the assay was immunoSEQ multiplex PCR. The sample has 150,000 to 200,000 clones, around 58% seen once; the top ten hold roughly an eighth. Treatment specified: oral pan-JAK inhibitor, 5-10 mg twice daily. Study-wide findings and caveats: Normal-skin resident alphabeta T cells also appear among scalp sample sequences. Scalp clonality decreased significantly with tofacitinib, and so did expanded CD8+ clones among the top 100.

This specimen consisted of CD8+ T cells sorted from blood, obtained at week 24, from a patient treated with tofacitinib. This TCR was sampled from a human donor with alopecia areata. V gene TRBV29-1 combines with J gene TRBJ1-2; a weak D match, TRBD1 (5 bases). Written as DNA, the CDR3 is TGCAGCGTTGCGCAGGGAGTGTCCCCACACTATGGCTACACCTTC. It is translated as CSVAQGVSPHYGYTF. The full variable domain, its missing parts supplied by reference TRBV29-1 and TRBJ1-2, is SAVISQKPSRDICQRGTSLTIQCQVDSQVTMMFWYRQQPGQSLTLIATANQGSEATYESGFVIDKFPISRPNLTFSTLTVSNMSPEDSSIYLCSVAQGVSPHYGYTFGSGTRLTVV.